This T cell receptor beta chain comes out of a study of identical twins. Whole-study findings and limits: Reduced insertions were recorded for abundant cord blood beta clonotypes, with no such pattern in memory repertoires.

This clonotype appeared a few times. Its cognate antigen is unknown. CDR1 and CDR2 (germline): SGHVS, FQNEAQ. V lost 7 bases, J lost 9 bases, and 13 bases lay in between. The CDR3 length is 12 residues. TCRdb reprocessed the 5' RACE reads via MiXCR and lists one record per CDR3 protein. This table holds about 890,000 distinct CDR3 sequences, roughly an eighth found once. The same sample was also studied in work on yellow fever vaccine responses in identical twins. That paper adds: Twins' vaccine T cell response reportedly seemed partly convergent, partly personalized.

V usage is TRBV7-8 and J usage is TRBJ2-1; D tentatively fits TRBD1 or TRBD2 (5 bases each). The material sequenced was PBMCs. The TCR sequence derives from a young woman in good health. CDR3 region: CASIEWGSEQFF. DNA of the CDR3: TGTGCCAGCATTGAATGGGGGAGTGAGCAGTTCTTC. Drawing the rest from reference TRBV7-8 and TRBJ2-1, the complete variable domain is GAGVSQSPRYKVAKRGQDVALRCDPISGHVSLFWYQQALGQGPEFLTYFQNEAQLDKSGLPSDRFFAERPEGSVSTLKIQRTQQEDSAVYLCASIEWGSEQFFGPGTRLTVL.